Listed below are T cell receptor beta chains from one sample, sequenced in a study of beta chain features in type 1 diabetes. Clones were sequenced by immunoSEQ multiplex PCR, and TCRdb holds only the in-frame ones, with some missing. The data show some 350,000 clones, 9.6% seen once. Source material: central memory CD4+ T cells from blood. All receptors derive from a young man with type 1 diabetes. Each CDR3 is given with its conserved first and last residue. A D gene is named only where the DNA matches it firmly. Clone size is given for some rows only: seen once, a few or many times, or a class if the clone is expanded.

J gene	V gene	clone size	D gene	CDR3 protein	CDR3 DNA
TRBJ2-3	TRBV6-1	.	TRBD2	CASSALAGAPTDTQYF	TGTGCCAGCAGTGCTTTAGCGGGAGCCCCGACAGATACGCAGTATTTT
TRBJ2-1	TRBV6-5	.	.	CASSRTGDYNEQFF	TGTGCCAGCAGCCGTACGGGGGACTACAATGAGCAGTTCTTC
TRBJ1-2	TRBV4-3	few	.	CASSQGGGVDYGYTF	TGCGCCAGCAGCCAAGGGGGGGGAGTCGACTATGGCTACACCTTC
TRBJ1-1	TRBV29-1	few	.	CSVGGALNTEAFF	TGCAGCGTTGGAGGGGCCTTGAACACTGAAGCTTTCTTT
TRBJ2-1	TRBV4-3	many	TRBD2	CASSQAGTSAHEQFF	TGCGCCAGCAGCCAAGCCGGGACTAGTGCTCATGAGCAGTTCTTC
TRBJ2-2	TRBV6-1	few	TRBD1	CASSDEYIGQGNTGELFF	TGTGCCAGCAGTGACGAATACATCGGACAGGGCAACACCGGGGAGCTGTTTTTT
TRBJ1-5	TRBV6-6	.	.	CASSIGSGNQPQHF	TGTGCCAGCAGCATTGGTAGTGGCAATCAGCCCCAGCATTTT
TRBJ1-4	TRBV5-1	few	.	CASSLGDNEKLFF	TGCGCCAGCAGCTTGGGGGACAATGAAAAACTGTTTTTT
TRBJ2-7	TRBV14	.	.	CASSPRVGYEQYF	TGTGCCAGCAGCCCTCGGGTCGGTTACGAGCAGTACTTC
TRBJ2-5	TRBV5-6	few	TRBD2	CASSWTSGQETQYF	TGTGCCAGCAGCTGGACTAGCGGCCAAGAGACCCAGTACTTC
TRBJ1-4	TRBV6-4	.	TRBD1	CASLRPGQRDEKLFF	TGTGCCAGTCTTAGGCCGGGACAGCGGGATGAAAAACTGTTTTTT
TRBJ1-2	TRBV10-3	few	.	CAISPGGGEDGYTF	TGTGCCATCAGCCCGGGGGGGGGTGAGGATGGCTACACCTTC
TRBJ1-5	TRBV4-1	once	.	CASSGRTVNQPQHF	TGCGCCAGCAGCGGACGGACAGTAAATCAGCCCCAGCATTTT
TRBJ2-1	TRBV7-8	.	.	CASSLTSLGLGINEQFF	TGTGCCAGCAGCTTAACGTCGTTAGGGCTAGGAATCAATGAGCAGTTCTTC
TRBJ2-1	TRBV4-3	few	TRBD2	CASSQVGTSYNEQFF	TGCGCCAGCAGCCAAGTTGGGACTAGCTACAATGAGCAGTTCTTC